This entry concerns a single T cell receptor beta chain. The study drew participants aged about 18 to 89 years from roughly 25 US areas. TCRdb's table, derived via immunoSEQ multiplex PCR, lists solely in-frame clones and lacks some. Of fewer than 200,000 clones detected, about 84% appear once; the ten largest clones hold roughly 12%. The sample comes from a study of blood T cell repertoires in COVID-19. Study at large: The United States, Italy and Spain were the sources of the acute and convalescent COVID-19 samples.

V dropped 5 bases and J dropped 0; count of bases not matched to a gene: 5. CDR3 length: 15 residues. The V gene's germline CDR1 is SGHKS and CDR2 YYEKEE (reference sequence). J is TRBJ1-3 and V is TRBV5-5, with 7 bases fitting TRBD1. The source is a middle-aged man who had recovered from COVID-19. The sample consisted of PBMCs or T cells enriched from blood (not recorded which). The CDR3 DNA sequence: TGTGCCAGCAGTAACCGGGACAGCTCTGGAAACACCATATATTTT. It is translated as CASSNRDSSGNTIYF.